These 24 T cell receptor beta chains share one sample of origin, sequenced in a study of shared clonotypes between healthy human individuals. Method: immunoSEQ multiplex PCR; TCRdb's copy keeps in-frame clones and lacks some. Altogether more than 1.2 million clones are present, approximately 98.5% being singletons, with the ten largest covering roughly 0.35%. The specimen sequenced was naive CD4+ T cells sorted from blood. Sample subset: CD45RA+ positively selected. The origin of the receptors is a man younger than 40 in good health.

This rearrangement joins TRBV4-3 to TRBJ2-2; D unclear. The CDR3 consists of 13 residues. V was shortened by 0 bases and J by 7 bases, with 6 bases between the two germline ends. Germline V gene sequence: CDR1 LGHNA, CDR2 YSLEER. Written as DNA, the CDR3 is TGCGCCAGCAGCCAAGATTTGCGCGGGGAGCTGTTTTTT. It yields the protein CASSQDLRGELFF.

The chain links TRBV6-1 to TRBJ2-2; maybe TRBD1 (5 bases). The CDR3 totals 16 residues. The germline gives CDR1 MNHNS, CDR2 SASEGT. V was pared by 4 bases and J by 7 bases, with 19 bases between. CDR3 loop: CASSVRGALMDGELFF. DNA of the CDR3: TGTGCCAGCAGTGTTAGGGGTGCGCTGATGGACGGGGAGCTGTTTTTT.

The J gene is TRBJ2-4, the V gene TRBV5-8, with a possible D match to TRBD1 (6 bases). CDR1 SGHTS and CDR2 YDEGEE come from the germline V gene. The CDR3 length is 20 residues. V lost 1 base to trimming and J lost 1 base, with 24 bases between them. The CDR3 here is CASSLFWGPRPLEAKNIQYF. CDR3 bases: TGTGCCAGCAGCTTGTTTTGGGGGCCCCGACCATTGGAGGCCAAAAACATTCAGTACTTC.

CDR3 in DNA: TGTGCCAGTAGCATTACTCCAGGGGTCGAGCAGTACTTC. This codes for CASSITPGVEQYF. This chain connects TRBV19 to TRBJ2-7, with D possibly being TRBD1 (6 bases). Trimming left V 6 bases short and J 6 bases short, with 15 bases between. The CDR3 has 13 residues. Germline loops: CDR1 LNHDA, CDR2 SQIVND (reference sequence).

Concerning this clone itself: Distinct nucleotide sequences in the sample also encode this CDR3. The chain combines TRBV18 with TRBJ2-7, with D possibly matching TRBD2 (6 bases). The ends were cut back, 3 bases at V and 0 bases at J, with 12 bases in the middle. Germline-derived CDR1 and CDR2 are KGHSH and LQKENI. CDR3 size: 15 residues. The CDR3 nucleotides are TGTGCCAGCTCACCCCCCGGCGGGGCCTCCTACGAGCAGTACTTC. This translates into CASSPPGGASYEQYF.

In DNA form, the CDR3 reads TGTGCCAGCAGTGGCTACGAGCAGTACTTC. Translation: CASSGYEQYF. The chain has TRBV6-1 and TRBJ2-7, with unresolved D. In germline, CDR1 is MNHNS, CDR2 SASEGT. This CDR3 comprises 10 residues. Trimming took off 4 bases at V and 3 bases at J, with 1 base between the two ends.

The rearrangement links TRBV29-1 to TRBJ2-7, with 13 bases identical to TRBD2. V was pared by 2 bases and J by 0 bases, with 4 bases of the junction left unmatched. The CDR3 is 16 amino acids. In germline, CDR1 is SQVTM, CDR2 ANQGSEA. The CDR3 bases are TGCAGCGTTGAAAGGGGGACTAGCGGGACCTCCTACGAGCAGTACTTC. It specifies CSVERGTSGTSYEQYF.

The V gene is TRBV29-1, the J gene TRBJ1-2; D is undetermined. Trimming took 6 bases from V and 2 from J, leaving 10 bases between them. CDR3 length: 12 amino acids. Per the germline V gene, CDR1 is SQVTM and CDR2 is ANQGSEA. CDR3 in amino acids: CSVARQNYGYTF. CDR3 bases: TGCAGCGTGGCCCGGCAAAACTATGGCTACACCTTC.

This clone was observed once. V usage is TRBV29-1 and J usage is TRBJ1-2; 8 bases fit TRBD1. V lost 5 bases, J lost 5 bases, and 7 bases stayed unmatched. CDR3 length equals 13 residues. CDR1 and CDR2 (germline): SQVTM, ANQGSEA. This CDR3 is CSVRTGILYGYTF. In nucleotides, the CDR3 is TGCAGCGTTAGGACAGGGATCTTGTATGGCTACACCTTC.

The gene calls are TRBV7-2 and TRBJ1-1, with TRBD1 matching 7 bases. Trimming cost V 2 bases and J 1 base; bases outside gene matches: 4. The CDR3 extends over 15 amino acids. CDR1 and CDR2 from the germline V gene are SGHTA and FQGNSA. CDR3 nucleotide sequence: TGTGCCAGCAGCTTAAGCACAGGGGCGAACACTGAAGCTTTCTTT. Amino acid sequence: CASSLSTGANTEAFF.

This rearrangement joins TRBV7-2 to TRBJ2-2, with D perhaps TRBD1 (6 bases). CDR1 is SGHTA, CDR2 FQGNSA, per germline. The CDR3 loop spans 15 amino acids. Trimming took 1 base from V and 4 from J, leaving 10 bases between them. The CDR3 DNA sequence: TGTGCCAGCAGCTTAGGATCGACAGGCACCGGGGAGCTGTTTTTT. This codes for CASSLGSTGTGELFF.

CDR3 bases: TGTGCCAGCAGGGGACTAGCGGGCCTGGGTGACTACAATGAGCAGTTCTTC. Amino acids: CASRGLAGLGDYNEQFF. The rearrangement links TRBV27 to TRBJ2-1; 12 nucleotides align to TRBD2. The CDR3 runs to 17 residues. Germline CDR1 MNHEY, CDR2 SMNVEV (reference sequence). V lost 6 bases to trimming and J lost 3 bases; unmatched junction nucleotides: 9.

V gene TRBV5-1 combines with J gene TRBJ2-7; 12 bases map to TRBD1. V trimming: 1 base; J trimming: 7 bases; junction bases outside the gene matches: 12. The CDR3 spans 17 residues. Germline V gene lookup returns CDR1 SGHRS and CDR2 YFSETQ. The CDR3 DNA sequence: TGCGCCAGCAGCTTGCGGGGATGGGGACAGGGGGCGGAAGAGCAGTACTTC. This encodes CASSLRGWGQGAEEQYF. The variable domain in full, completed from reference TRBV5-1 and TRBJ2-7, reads KAGVTQTPRYLIKTRGQQVTLSCSPISGHRSVSWYQQTPGQGLQFLFEYFSETQRNKGNFPGRFSGRQFSNSRSEMNVSTLELGDSALYLCASSLRGWGQGAEEQYFGPGTRLTVT.

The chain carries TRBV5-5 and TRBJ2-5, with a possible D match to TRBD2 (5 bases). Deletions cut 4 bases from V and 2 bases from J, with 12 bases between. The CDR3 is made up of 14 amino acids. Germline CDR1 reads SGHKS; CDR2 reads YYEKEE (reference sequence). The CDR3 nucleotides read TGTGCCAGCAGCCCTAGGACTCCACAAGAGACCCAGTACTTC. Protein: CASSPRTPQETQYF.

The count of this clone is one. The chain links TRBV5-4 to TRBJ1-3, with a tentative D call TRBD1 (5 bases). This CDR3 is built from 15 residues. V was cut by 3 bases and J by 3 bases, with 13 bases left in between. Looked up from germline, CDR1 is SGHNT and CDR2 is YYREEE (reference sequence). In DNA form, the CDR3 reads TGTGCCAGCAGCTGGGGGTCGGGGAATGGAAACACCATATATTTT. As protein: CASSWGSGNGNTIYF.

In nucleotides, the CDR3 is TGTGCCAGCACGCCGGGGGGGGCCGACTCGAGCGGGAGGCCAGATACGCAGTATTTT. Its protein product is CASTPGGADSSGRPDTQYF. The genes are TRBV5-4 and TRBJ2-3, with 9 bases that match TRBD2. The V segment lost 6 bases and the J segment 4 bases; nucleotides outside the gene matches: 21. Germline assignment: CDR1 SGHNT and CDR2 YYREEE (reference sequence). This CDR3 spans 19 amino acids. Looking up the rest from reference TRBV5-4 and TRBJ2-3 gives the full variable domain: ETGVTQSPTHLIKTRGQQVTLRCSSQSGHNTVSWYQQALGQGPQFIFQYYREEENGRGNFPPRFSGLQFPNYSSELNVNALELDDSALYLCASTPGGADSSGRPDTQYFGPGTRLTVL.

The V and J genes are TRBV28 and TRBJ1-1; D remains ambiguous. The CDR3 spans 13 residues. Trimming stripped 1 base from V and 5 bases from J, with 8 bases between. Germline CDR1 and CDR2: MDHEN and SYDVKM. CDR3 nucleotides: TGTGCCAGCAGTTTATACGCCGGGACTGAAGCTTTCTTT. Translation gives CASSLYAGTEAFF.

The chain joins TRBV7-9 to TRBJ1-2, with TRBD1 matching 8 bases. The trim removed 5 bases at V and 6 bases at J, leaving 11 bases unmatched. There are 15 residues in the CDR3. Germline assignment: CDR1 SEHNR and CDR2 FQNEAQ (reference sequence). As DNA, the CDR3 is TGTGCCAGCAGCCCGAGAGGACAGGGCACTCATGGCTACACCTTC. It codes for CASSPRGQGTHGYTF.

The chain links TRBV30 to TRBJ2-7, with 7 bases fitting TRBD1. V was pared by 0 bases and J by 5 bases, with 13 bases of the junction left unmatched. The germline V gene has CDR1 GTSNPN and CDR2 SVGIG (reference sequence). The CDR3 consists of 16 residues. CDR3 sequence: CAWSVPNKTGRDEQYF. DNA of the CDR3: TGTGCCTGGAGTGTACCTAATAAGACAGGGCGGGACGAGCAGTACTTC.

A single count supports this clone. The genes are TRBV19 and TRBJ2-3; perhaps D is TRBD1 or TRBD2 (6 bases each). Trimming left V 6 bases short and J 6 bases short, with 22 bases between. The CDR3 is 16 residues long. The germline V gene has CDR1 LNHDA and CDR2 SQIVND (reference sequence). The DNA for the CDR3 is TGTGCCAGTAGGACCCAAGGGGGAAACGCGGGGGATACGCAGTATTTT. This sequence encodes CASRTQGGNAGDTQYF. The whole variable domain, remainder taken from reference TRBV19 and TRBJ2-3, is DGGITQSPKYLFRKEGQNVTLSCEQNLNHDAMYWYRQDPGQGLRLIYYSQIVNDFQKGDIAEGYSVSREKKESFPLTVTSAQKNPTAFYLCASRTQGGNAGDTQYFGPGTRLTVL.

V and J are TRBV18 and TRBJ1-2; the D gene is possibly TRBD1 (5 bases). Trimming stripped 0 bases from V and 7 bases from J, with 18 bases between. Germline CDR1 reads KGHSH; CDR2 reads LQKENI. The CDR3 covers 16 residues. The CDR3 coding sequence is TGTGCCAGCTCACCACCCTCCCCCGGGGGAGGGAGTGGCTACACCTTC. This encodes CASSPPSPGGGSGYTF.

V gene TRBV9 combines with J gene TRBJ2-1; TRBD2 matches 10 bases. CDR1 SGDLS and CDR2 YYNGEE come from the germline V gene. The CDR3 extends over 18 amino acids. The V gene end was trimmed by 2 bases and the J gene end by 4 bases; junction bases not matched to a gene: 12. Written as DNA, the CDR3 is TGTGCCAGCAGCGTGCCTAGTCTAGCGGGGGTCGGATACAATGAGCAGTTCTTC. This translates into CASSVPSLAGVGYNEQFF.

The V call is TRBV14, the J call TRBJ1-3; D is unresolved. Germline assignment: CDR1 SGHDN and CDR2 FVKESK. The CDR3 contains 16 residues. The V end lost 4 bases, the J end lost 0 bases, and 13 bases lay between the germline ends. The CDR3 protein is CASSPFRGNSGNTIYF. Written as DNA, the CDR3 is TGTGCCAGCAGCCCGTTTAGAGGTAACTCTGGAAACACCATATATTTT.

CDR3 in DNA: TGTGCCAGCAGTTACTCGGTCGGGGTTTCAGATACGCAGTATTTT. The encoded protein is CASSYSVGVSDTQYF. The chain carries TRBV6-5 and TRBJ2-3; D possibly corresponds to TRBD2 (5 bases). Germline V gene sequence: CDR1 MNHEY, CDR2 SVGAGI. The V end lost 0 bases, the J end lost 4 bases, and 11 bases lay between the germline ends. The CDR3 sequence is 15 residues long.